The clone carrying this TCR beta chain was counted between two and nine times. Its antigen remains unknown. An equimolar mix of two oligonucleotides served as the beta constant-region primer for TRBC1 and TRBC2. Four rounds of PCR amplified the ligated cDNA using nested alpha and beta constant-region primers plus SP2. MiXCR, applied by TCRdb to the UMI-ligation and nested PCR reads, yields one record per CDR3 protein. Of about 150,000 distinct CDR3 sequences in the sample, about 23% were seen once. Separate alpha and beta amplification began at the second PCR step. Four subsets defined by CD45RA and CD27 were sorted after CD3, CD4, CD8 and live/dead staining. Germline trimming cut 2 bases from V and 7 bases from J; bases unmatched to any gene: 14. The CDR3 extends over 17 amino acids. Germline-derived CDR1 and CDR2 are SGHRS and YFSETQ. The source of the sample is a study of naive and memory T cell subsets. Overall study findings and caveats: In CD4 and CD8 cells, diversity dropped from naive through EMRA. In naive cells, over 85% of TCR sequences were seen only once. A few larger clonotypes appeared in naive repertoires, especially CD8, possibly memory cells re-expressing CD45RA.

The chain employs TRBV5-1 and TRBJ2-2; 7 bases are a match to TRBD1. The receptor's source is a human donor in good health. The sequenced sample was naive CD4+ T cells from blood. CDR3 residues: CASSFEQGGDGGGELFF. In DNA, the CDR3 is TGCGCCAGCAGCTTCGAGCAAGGGGGCGATGGAGGCGGGGAGCTGTTTTTT.